A selection of T cell receptor beta chains follows, all from one sample in a study of T cells in Graves' hyperthyroidism and ophthalmopathy. MiXCR was run by TCRdb on the multiplex PCR reads, yielding one entry per CDR3 protein. The data contain roughly 350,000 distinct CDR3 sequences, roughly 13% of them singletons. The sample consisted of blood. All receptors come from a woman aged 40-49 years with Graves' ophthalmopathy. CDR3s include the opening cysteine and the closing phenylalanine or tryptophan. A D gene is named only where the DNA matches it firmly. Expanded clones get a size class; other rows say once, few or many, or leave the size out.

v_call	j_call	clone_size	d_call	cdr3_nt	cdr3_aa
TRBV3-1	TRBJ2-7	many	NA	TGTGCCAGCAGCCAAAAGGGCGGCGAGCAGTACTTC	CASSQKGGEQYF
TRBV25-1	TRBJ1-2	many	NA	TGTGCCAGCAGTGAATCTTTCTACAGCTATGGCTACACCTTC	CASSESFYSYGYTF
TRBV19	TRBJ1-1	many	TRBD1	TGTGCCAGTAGTATCGACAGGGCCATGAACACTGAAGCTTTCTTT	CASSIDRAMNTEAFF
TRBV5-1	TRBJ1-3	NA	NA	TGCGCCAGCAGCGTCCGTGCCTCAGGCTCTGGAAACACCATATATTTT	CASSVRASGSGNTIYF
TRBV2	TRBJ1-1	many	TRBD1	TGTGCCAGCAGGGGGGGACAGCTGAACACTGAAGCTTTCTTT	CASRGGQLNTEAFF
TRBV7-6	TRBJ2-1	many	TRBD2	TGTGCCAGCAGCTTAAGCGGGGGGGCGTCCAATGAGCAGTTCTTC	CASSLSGGASNEQFF
TRBV3-1	TRBJ1-5	many	TRBD1	TGTGCCAGCAGCCGAGACAGGGAGCATCAGCCCCAGCATTTT	CASSRDREHQPQHF
TRBV20-1	TRBJ2-4	few	NA	TGCAGTGCTCGGGTTGAAACAAACATTCAGTACTTC	CSARVETNIQYF
TRBV7-7	TRBJ1-4	few	NA	TGTGCCAGCAGTCCGAAGGGGGGAGCTAATGAAAAACTGTTTTTT	CASSPKGGANEKLFF
TRBV29-1	TRBJ2-7	many	NA	TGCAGCGTCATACCGGGAACCGGGGACGAGCAGTACTTC	CSVIPGTGDEQYF
TRBV9	TRBJ2-5	few	NA	TGTGCCAGCAGCGTAGCTGACGGGAGATTTGAAGAGACCCAGTACTTC	CASSVADGRFEETQYF
TRBV6-2/TRBV6-3	TRBJ1-2	many	NA	TGTGCCAGCAGTTACGGGGGGGCCAACTATGGCTACACCTTC	CASSYGGANYGYTF
TRBV2	TRBJ1-2	NA	NA	TGTGCCTGCAGTGAGGTTGGGACAATTAGGGCCTATGGCTACACCTTC	CACSEVGTIRAYGYTF
TRBV10-3	TRBJ1-3	NA	TRBD1	TGTGCCATCAGCGCCACCGGGACAGGGGATCACACCATATATTTT	CAISATGTGDHTIYF
TRBV4-1	TRBJ1-2	NA	TRBD1	TGCGCCAGCAGCCAGCTACAGGGGATAGATGGCTACACCTTC	CASSQLQGIDGYTF
TRBV4-1	TRBJ1-3	few	NA	TGCGCCAGCAGCCAACGGGGGCCTGGAAACACCATATATTTT	CASSQRGPGNTIYF